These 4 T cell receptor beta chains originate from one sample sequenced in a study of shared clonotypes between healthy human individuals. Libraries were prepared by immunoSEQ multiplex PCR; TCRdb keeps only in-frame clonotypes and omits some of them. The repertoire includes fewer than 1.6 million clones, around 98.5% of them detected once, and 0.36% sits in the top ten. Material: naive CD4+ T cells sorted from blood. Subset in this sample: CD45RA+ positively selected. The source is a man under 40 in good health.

DNA for the CDR3: TGTGCCAGCAGCCCATCAGGAGGGCCGGAGGAGACCCAGTACTTC. This codes for CASSPSGGPEETQYF. V is TRBV7-2 and J is TRBJ2-5; perhaps TRBD2 as D (6 bases). CDR1 is SGHTA, CDR2 FQGNSA, per germline. Trimming cost V 5 bases and J 5 bases, with 18 bases left between them. The CDR3 length is 15 residues.

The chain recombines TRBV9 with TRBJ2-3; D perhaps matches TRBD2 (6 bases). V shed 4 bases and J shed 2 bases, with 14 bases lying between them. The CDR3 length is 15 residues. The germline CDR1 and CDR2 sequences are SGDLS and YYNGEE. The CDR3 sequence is CASSPRLVSTDTQYF. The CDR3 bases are TGTGCCAGCAGCCCTCGACTAGTATCCACAGATACGCAGTATTTT.

CDR3: CASSQAWGNYGYTF. CDR3 bases: TGCGCCAGCAGCCAAGCTTGGGGGAACTATGGCTACACCTTC. This chain uses TRBV4-1 with TRBJ1-2, with a possible D match to TRBD1 (5 bases). Trimming cost V 1 base and J 2 bases, with 8 bases left between them. Germline V lookup: CDR1 MGHRA, CDR2 YSYEKL. The CDR3 contains 14 residues.

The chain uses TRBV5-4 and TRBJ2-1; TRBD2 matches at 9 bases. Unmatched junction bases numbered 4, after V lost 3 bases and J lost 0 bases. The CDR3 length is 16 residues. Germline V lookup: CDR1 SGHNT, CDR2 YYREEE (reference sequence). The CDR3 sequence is CASSSSGTDSYNEQFF. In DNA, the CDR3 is TGTGCCAGCAGCTCTAGCGGGACGGACTCCTACAATGAGCAGTTCTTC.